These 27 T cell receptor beta chains were sequenced from one sample in a study of OX40 agonist ivuxolimab in advanced cancers. Measured with immunoSEQ multiplex PCR; TCRdb has only the in-frame clones, and not every one. The sample holds some 150,000 clones, about nine tenths seen once. The starting material was CD4+ or CD8+ T cells sorted from blood, obtained in a trial of the OX40 agonist ivuxolimab. The receptor set was obtained from an adult with an advanced solid tumor such as melanoma, head and neck, liver or kidney cancer.

The table lists this clone with a few counts. The chain employs TRBV7-9 and TRBJ1-5; D is uncertain. The CDR3 is 14 residues long. V lost 1 base and J 2 bases, leaving 6 bases between the germline ends. Germline CDR1 SEHNR, CDR2 FQNEAQ (reference sequence). In DNA form, the CDR3 reads TGTGCCAGCAGCTTAGGGCAGGGCAATCAGCCCCAGCATTTT. It specifies CASSLGQGNQPQHF.

The chain employs TRBV7-6 and TRBJ2-7; D unresolved. V lost 2 bases, J lost 4 bases, and 6 bases lay in between. The CDR3 is 12 residues long. Germline CDR1 and CDR2: SGHVS and FNYEAQ. The CDR3 region has the DNA TGTGCCAGCAGCTTATCAGGTTACGAGCAGTACTTC. It codes for CASSLSGYEQYF.

The genes are TRBV4-2 and TRBJ1-2; D may be TRBD1 (6 bases). The V gene's germline CDR1 is LGHNA and CDR2 YNFKEQ. The CDR3 is made up of 17 amino acids. V shed 1 base and J shed 3 bases, with 18 bases lying between them. In DNA form, the CDR3 reads TGTGCCAGCAGCCAAGGGGGGGCGGGAGGTGGCGACTATGGCTACACCTTC. It is translated as CASSQGGAGGGDYGYTF.

This clone was picked up one time. The chain has TRBV15 and TRBJ2-7, with TRBD1 as a possible D gene (7 bases). Germline-derived CDR1 and CDR2 are LNHNV and YYDKDF (reference sequence). V lost 2 bases, J lost 5 bases, and 13 bases lay in between. This CDR3 comprises 14 residues. CDR3 coding DNA: TGTGCCACCAGCAGAAACAGGGGAGGCGACGAGCAGTACTTC. Encoded protein: CATSRNRGGDEQYF.

This clone was seen only once. This rearrangement joins TRBV28 to TRBJ1-2; D is possibly TRBD1 (6 bases). CDR3 size: 12 residues. The V gene's germline CDR1 is MDHEN and CDR2 SYDVKM. V gave up 2 bases and J gave up 8 bases, with 9 bases separating them. The chain's CDR3 is CASSLGGRGYTF. CDR3 sequence (DNA): TGTGCCAGCAGTTTAGGGGGGCGAGGCTACACCTTC.

The CDR3 bases are TGTGCCAGTGCCTTAACTAGCGGTAACTACGAGCAGTACTTC. Amino acids: CASALTSGNYEQYF. V gene TRBV6-6 combines with J gene TRBJ2-7, with 8 nucleotides matching TRBD2. Per germline, CDR1 MNHNY and CDR2 SVGAGI (reference sequence). The trim removed 9 bases at V and 3 bases at J, leaving 10 bases unmatched. CDR3 length equals 14 residues.

This clone was recorded only once. The chain employs TRBV28 and TRBJ1-3, with 9 bases identical to TRBD1. The CDR3 length is 16 residues. Germline values: CDR1 MDHEN, CDR2 SYDVKM. J gave up 1 base and V 8 bases, and 9 bases lay outside the gene matches. CDR3 nucleotide sequence: TGTGCCAGCTACGGGACAGGGTCTTTGTCTGGAAACACCATATATTTT. Its protein product is CASYGTGSLSGNTIYF.

Only one count was recorded for this clone. The chain joins TRBV2 to TRBJ2-7; a weak D match, TRBD2 (6 bases). This CDR3 contains 13 residues. CDR1 is SNHLY and CDR2 is FYNNEI in the germline V gene. Between the trimmed V and J ends, which lost 11 bases and 5 bases, there was a span of 19 bases. DNA for the CDR3: TGTGCCGGTGGTCTAGCGCCTCGCAACGAGCAGTACTTC. Translating it yields CAGGLAPRNEQYF.

The CDR3 is CAWTPLTSGYTF. The CDR3 DNA reads as TGTGCCTGGACCCCTCTGACATCTGGCTACACCTTC. The rearrangement links TRBV30 to TRBJ1-2; D uncertain. Germline CDR1 reads GTSNPN; CDR2 reads SVGIG (reference sequence). The length of the CDR3 is 12 residues. The germline V and J ends were trimmed by 4 bases and 7 bases, with 13 bases remaining between them.

CDR3 nucleotide sequence: TGTGCCAGCAGCTTAATCAGTCTCACCTCCTACAATGAGCAGTTCTTC. It yields the protein CASSLISLTSYNEQFF. The V call is TRBV7-2, the J call TRBJ2-1; D not resolved. Germline CDR1 SGHTA, CDR2 FQGNSA. The CDR3 has 16 amino acids. Between the trimmed V and J ends, which lost 2 bases and 0 bases, there was a span of 11 bases. The entire variable domain, with the rest obtained from reference TRBV7-2 and TRBJ2-1, is as follows: GAGVSQSPSNKVTEKGKDVELRCDPISGHTALYWYRQSLGQGLEFLIYFQGNSAPDKSGLPSDRFSAERTGGSVSTLTIQRTQQEDSAVYLCASSLISLTSYNEQFFGPGTRLTVL.

The rearrangement joins TRBV6-1 to TRBJ2-1; weak D call: TRBD1 (5 bases). CDR1 and CDR2 from the germline V gene are MNHNS and SASEGT. The CDR3 extends over 14 amino acids. The V and J ends lost 8 bases and 4 bases respectively, with 15 bases between them. This CDR3 reads CASLHRTNYNEQFF. In nucleotides, the CDR3 is TGTGCCAGCCTCCACAGGACAAATTACAATGAGCAGTTCTTC.

The rearrangement uses TRBV10-3 and TRBJ1-5, with D uncertain. The CDR3 loop spans 13 amino acids. Per germline, CDR1 ENHRY and CDR2 SYGVKD. Trimming cost V 0 bases and J 5 bases, with 5 bases left between them. CDR3 region: CAISESPDQPQHF. The CDR3 region has the DNA TGTGCCATCAGTGAGTCGCCGGATCAGCCCCAGCATTTT.

The V gene is TRBV5-8, the J gene TRBJ2-1; 11 bases are shared with TRBD2. CDR1 is SGHTS and CDR2 is YDEGEE in the germline V gene. This CDR3 is built from 17 residues. J lost 3 bases, V lost 0 bases, and 5 bases had no gene match. The CDR3 region is CASSLGLAGGYYNEQFF. The CDR3 bases are TGTGCCAGCAGCTTGGGGCTAGCGGGAGGATACTACAATGAGCAGTTCTTC.

The chain is built from TRBV7-3 and TRBJ2-4, with 14 bases aligning to TRBD2. The germline CDR1 and CDR2 sequences are SGHTA and FQGTGA. The CDR3 has 16 residues. V lost 5 bases, J lost 5 bases, and 5 bases stayed unmatched. CDR3 loop: CASSLGLAGGQNIQYF. CDR3 DNA: TGTGCCAGCAGCCTCGGACTAGCGGGAGGTCAAAACATTCAGTACTTC.

The gene calls are TRBV5-6 and TRBJ1-2, with 10 bases lining up with TRBD1. V lost 4 bases and J lost 2; bases outside the gene matches: 2. Germline V gene sequence: CDR1 SGHDT, CDR2 YYEEEE. The CDR3 extends over 14 amino acids. CDR3 residues: CASSRDRGNYGYTF. CDR3 nucleotide sequence: TGTGCCAGCAGCCGGGACAGGGGCAACTATGGCTACACCTTC.

The chain links TRBV14 to TRBJ2-5, with D hard to call. The CDR3 has 16 residues. Germline values: CDR1 SGHDN, CDR2 FVKESK. V was shortened by 0 bases and J by 5 bases, with 16 bases between the two germline ends. CDR3 nucleotide sequence: TGTGCCAGCAGCCAAGAGGCTGCTTCGGAGTTGGAGACCCAGTACTTC. Protein product: CASSQEAASELETQYF.

This chain links TRBV28 with TRBJ1-2; possible D gene TRBD1, 6 bases. The length of the CDR3 is 14 residues. Germline V gene lookup returns CDR1 MDHEN and CDR2 SYDVKM. V was trimmed by 8 bases and J by 4 bases, leaving 17 bases between them. The CDR3: CASCTSPGAYGYTF. DNA for the CDR3: TGTGCCAGCTGTACCAGTCCGGGGGCCTATGGCTACACCTTC.

V is TRBV28 and J is TRBJ1-2; 8 nucleotides match TRBD1. This CDR3 region has 13 residues. CDR1 MDHEN and CDR2 SYDVKM come from the germline V gene. Germline trimming cut 8 bases from V and 5 bases from J; bases unmatched to any gene: 7. DNA for the CDR3: TGTGCCAGCCGGACAGGGTTTTGGTATGGCTACACCTTC. Translation: CASRTGFWYGYTF.

The rearrangement joins TRBV5-1 to TRBJ2-2; possibly TRBD1 for D (6 bases). Trimming took 0 bases from V and 2 from J, leaving 14 bases between them. The germline V gene encodes CDR1 SGHRS and CDR2 YFSETQ. This CDR3 is built from 17 residues. DNA for the CDR3: TGCGCCAGCAGCTTGGTAGGACAGAGCTTCAACACCGGGGAGCTGTTTTTT. It specifies CASSLVGQSFNTGELFF.

As DNA, the CDR3 is TGTGCCACCAGCAGAGACGGAGCGGTATCCTACGAGCAGTACTTC. It is translated as CATSRDGAVSYEQYF. V usage is TRBV15 and J usage is TRBJ2-7; possibly TRBD2 for D (5 bases). With 0 bases removed from V and 1 base from J, the gap between germline ends came to 10 bases. Germline V lookup: CDR1 LNHNV, CDR2 YYDKDF (reference sequence). The CDR3 has 15 residues.

This sequence joins TRBV7-9 and TRBJ2-7; D call uncertain. Germline-derived CDR1 and CDR2 are SEHNR and FQNEAQ (reference sequence). The CDR3 has 12 amino acids. With 1 base removed from V and 5 bases from J, the gap between germline ends came to 6 bases. CDR3 in amino acids: CASSLVFNEQYF. The CDR3 DNA reads TGTGCCAGCAGCTTAGTGTTCAACGAGCAGTACTTC.

The chain couples TRBV21-1 to TRBJ2-7. TRBV21-1 is recorded as a pseudogene. The CDR3 runs 16 residues. Here the CDR3 DNA reads TGTGCCAGCAGAACCGGGGCTAGGTCTTGGTACTACGAGCAGTACTTC. Protein: CASRTGARSWYYEQYF.

The chain is built from TRBV9 and TRBJ2-1; 9 nucleotides align to TRBD2. Germline V gene data show CDR1 as SGDLS and CDR2 as YYNGEE. V shed 4 bases and J 4 bases; nucleotides not matched to a gene: 6. The CDR3 is 15 residues long. CDR3 loop: CASSLASGNYNEQFF. The CDR3 DNA reads as TGTGCCAGCAGCCTAGCTAGCGGGAATTACAATGAGCAGTTCTTC.

A single count supports this clone. The genes are TRBV15 and TRBJ2-3; D may match TRBD1 or TRBD2 (5 bases each). V lost 1 base, J lost 0 bases, and 8 bases lay in between. CDR1 is LNHNV and CDR2 is YYDKDF in the germline V gene (reference sequence). The CDR3 has 15 residues. The CDR3 loop is CATSRGGASTDTQYF. CDR3 bases: TGTGCCACCAGCAGAGGAGGGGCTAGCACAGATACGCAGTATTTT.

The rearrangement joins TRBV6-4 to TRBJ1-3; no clear D gene. V lost 1 base, J lost 4 bases, and 11 bases lay in between. Germline CDR1 reads MRHNA; CDR2 reads SNTAGT. The CDR3 sequence is 15 residues long. The CDR3 DNA is TGTGCCAGCAGTGACTTGCGGGGTGTGGGAAACACCATATATTTT. Amino acid sequence: CASSDLRGVGNTIYF.

This chain uses TRBV28 with TRBJ1-5; weak D call: TRBD1 (5 bases). V lost 6 bases and J 12 bases, leaving 18 bases between the germline ends. CDR3 length: 13 residues. The germline V gene has CDR1 MDHEN and CDR2 SYDVKM. The CDR3 DNA sequence: TGTGCCAGCAGCTGGGGCTACAGGTGGCTCCAGCATTTT. Encoded protein: CASSWGYRWLQHF.

As concerns this clone: The sample holds other DNA sequences that translate to the same CDR3. CDR3 nucleotides: TGTGCCAGCAGCCCCGGGACAGGGAATACGGATACGCAGTATTTT. Its translation is CASSPGTGNTDTQYF. The chain recombines TRBV7-3 with TRBJ2-3, with 9 positions matching TRBD1. J gave up 6 bases and V 5 bases, and 9 bases lay outside the gene matches. The CDR3 runs 15 residues. CDR1 is SGHTA, CDR2 FQGTGA, per germline.